The 29 T cell receptor beta chains below come from one sample, sequenced in a study of blood T cell repertoires in COVID-19 (dated by TCRdb to the early 2020s). Receptor amplification or capture employed the immunoSEQ multiplex PCR assay. The immuneACCESS repertoire file appears here via TCRdb, limited to in-frame rearrangements. These files lack a portion of the clones; in checked studies, under half of the deficit traces to unresolved V genes, and the cause of the others is not known. This sample has some 350,000 clones in its table, and about 90% of those were observed once. Of the sample, about 2.7% is held by the ten largest clones. Specimen: PBMCs or T cells enriched from blood (not recorded which). The source is a young woman who had recovered from COVID-19.

This clone was picked up one time. Other DNA variants within this sample encode the same CDR3. V usage is TRBV11-2 and J usage is TRBJ1-1; D is unresolved. CDR1 SGHAT and CDR2 FQNNGV come from the germline V gene. CDR3 length equals 13 residues. Trimming stripped 1 base from V and 2 bases from J, with 5 bases between. The CDR3 region is CASSLARNTEAFF. CDR3 coding DNA: TGTGCCAGCAGCTTAGCCAGAAACACTGAAGCTTTCTTT. The full variable domain, its missing parts supplied by reference TRBV11-2 and TRBJ1-1, is EAGVAQSPRYKIIEKRQSVAFWCNPISGHATLYWYQQILGQGPKLLIQFQNNGVVDDSQLPKDRFSAERLKGVDSTLKIQPAKLEDSAVYLCASSLARNTEAFFGQGTRLTVV.

This chain uses TRBV6-5 with TRBJ2-3; maybe TRBD2 (7 bases). CDR3 length: 14 amino acids. From germline, CDR1 is MNHEY and CDR2 SVGAGI. The ends were cut back, 7 bases at V and 2 bases at J, with 13 bases in the middle. Here the CDR3 DNA reads TGTGCCAGCACGGGGGGCGGGACCACAGATACGCAGTATTTT. Encoded protein: CASTGGGTTDTQYF.

The gene calls are TRBV2 and TRBJ2-6; 7 nucleotides match TRBD1. This CDR3 is 19 amino acids long. V was pared by 3 bases and J by 6 bases, with 17 bases of the junction left unmatched. Per the germline V gene, CDR1 is SNHLY and CDR2 is FYNNEI. The CDR3, as DNA: TGTGCCAGCAGTGAGTCTAGGAGACAGGGAGTTTTAAAGGCCAACGTCCTGACTTTC. Translating it yields CASSESRRQGVLKANVLTF.

The gene calls are TRBV11-2 and TRBJ1-2; 10 positions match TRBD1. The J segment lost 7 bases and the V segment lost 1 base, leaving 9 bases of the junction unmatched. Germline CDR1 reads SGHAT; CDR2 reads FQNNGV. The CDR3 loop spans 16 amino acids. The CDR3 DNA is TGTGCCAGCAGCTTAGCCTACCGACAGGGGGCCATTGGCTACACCTTC. Amino acid sequence: CASSLAYRQGAIGYTF.

V is TRBV11-2 and J is TRBJ1-1; D gene unclear. CDR1 SGHAT and CDR2 FQNNGV come from the germline V gene. This CDR3 comprises 19 residues. Trimming left V 2 bases short and J 0 bases short, with 22 bases between. CDR3 in amino acids: CASSLRIREIQGMNTEAFF. CDR3 coding DNA: TGTGCCAGCAGCTTAAGGATTCGGGAGATACAAGGGATGAACACTGAAGCTTTCTTT.

This clone was seen once. The V call is TRBV28, the J call TRBJ1-1; the D is unclear. Germline values: CDR1 MDHEN, CDR2 SYDVKM. This CDR3 is 13 amino acids long. V dropped 7 bases and J dropped 0 bases, with 9 bases sitting between them. CDR3: CASTPPVNTEAFF. CDR3 bases: TGTGCCAGCACCCCCCCGGTGAACACTGAAGCTTTCTTT.

The chain is built from TRBV19 and TRBJ2-1; tentatively, D is TRBD2 (7 bases). V shed 3 bases and J shed 4 bases, with 13 bases lying between them. CDR1 is LNHDA, CDR2 SQIVND, per germline (reference sequence). This CDR3 comprises 15 residues. The CDR3 region has the DNA TGTGCCAGTAGTATTCAACGGGGGGCATACAATGAGCAGTTCTTC. Its translation is CASSIQRGAYNEQFF.

The rearrangement joins TRBV2 to TRBJ2-7; tentatively, D is TRBD2 (5 bases). The CDR3 is made up of 12 amino acids. V lost 6 bases, J lost 3 bases, and 9 bases lay in between. Germline V CDR1 and CDR2: SNHLY, FYNNEI. The CDR3 spells CASRDSYYEQYF. The CDR3 coding sequence is TGTGCCAGCAGGGACTCCTACTACGAGCAGTACTTC.

The rearrangement links TRBV4-2 to TRBJ2-2, with 7 bases matching TRBD2. There are 16 residues in the CDR3. Germline values: CDR1 LGHNA, CDR2 YNFKEQ. J gave up 4 bases and V 2 bases, and 7 bases lay outside the gene matches. The CDR3 loop reads CASSQKSSGLTGELFF. For the CDR3, the DNA is TGTGCCAGCAGCCAAAAATCTAGCGGCCTCACCGGGGAGCTGTTTTTT.

This clone was counted only a few times. The chain has TRBV7-9 and TRBJ2-7; TRBD1 agrees at 10 bases. Losses at the gene ends were 4 bases for V and 3 bases for J; bases not matched to a gene: 9. Germline CDR1 reads SEHNR; CDR2 reads FQNEAQ (reference sequence). The CDR3 sequence is 16 residues long. CDR3 bases: TGTGCCAGCAGCTCAGACCGACAGGGGGCGTTCTACGAGCAGTACTTC. Translating gives CASSSDRQGAFYEQYF.

This clone has only one observation. J is TRBJ2-1 and V is TRBV19; 10 bases line up with TRBD2. J gave up 2 bases and V 6 bases, and 7 bases lay outside the gene matches. The CDR3 covers 16 residues. CDR1 is LNHDA, CDR2 SQIVND, per germline (reference sequence). The CDR3, as DNA: TGTGCCAGTAGCAAGACTAGCGGGTCAACCTACAATGAGCAGTTCTTC. Residues: CASSKTSGSTYNEQFF.

This chain links TRBV27 with TRBJ1-1; TRBD1 aligns across 7 bases. CDR1 and CDR2 from the germline V gene are MNHEY and SMNVEV (reference sequence). This CDR3 region has 14 residues. J gave up 2 bases and V 5 bases, and 5 bases lay outside the gene matches. The CDR3 here is CASSPGTANTEAFF. The DNA for the CDR3 is TGTGCCAGCAGTCCCGGGACAGCCAACACTGAAGCTTTCTTT.

The chain is built from TRBV9 and TRBJ2-1; tentative D call: TRBD1 (6 bases). Germline V gives CDR1 SGDLS, CDR2 YYNGEE. This CDR3 contains 14 residues. Trimming stripped 4 bases from V and 7 bases from J, with 15 bases between. The CDR3 region has the DNA TGTGCCAGCAGCCCCGCCAGGGGTGGGAATGAGCAGTTCTTC. This sequence encodes CASSPARGGNEQFF. Full variable domain (missing parts from reference TRBV9 and TRBJ2-1): DSGVTQTPKHLITATGQRVTLRCSPRSGDLSVYWYQQSLDQGLQFLIQYYNGEERAKGNILERFSAQQFPDLHSELNLSSLELGDSALYFCASSPARGGNEQFFGPGTRLTVL.

This clone occurred once. V is TRBV28 and J is TRBJ1-5; 10 bases align to TRBD1. CDR1 is MDHEN and CDR2 is SYDVKM in the germline V gene. This CDR3 contains 15 residues. With V trimmed by 8 bases and J by 5 bases, 9 bases remained unmatched. CDR3 in DNA: TGTGCCAGCCTTACACTGGGACAGGGGCATCAGCCCCAGCATTTT. Amino acids: CASLTLGQGHQPQHF.

The J gene is TRBJ2-7, the V gene TRBV6-6; 11 nucleotides agree with TRBD1. V gave up 2 bases and J gave up 6 bases; unmatched junction bases: 6. Per germline, CDR1 MNHNY and CDR2 SVGAGI (reference sequence). The CDR3 totals 15 residues. The CDR3 region is CASSYPGTGGREQYF. CDR3 DNA sequence: TGTGCCAGCAGTTACCCCGGGACAGGGGGTCGCGAGCAGTACTTC.

The chain is built from TRBV7-2 and TRBJ2-6; D gene ambiguous. The CDR3 runs to 15 residues. Looked up from germline, CDR1 is SGHTA and CDR2 is FQGNSA. Trimming shortened V by 5 bases and J by 0 bases, and 8 bases separated the two germline ends. The CDR3 spells CASSEQLSGANVLTF. CDR3 sequence (DNA): TGTGCCAGCAGCGAACAGCTCTCTGGGGCCAACGTCCTGACTTTC.

The chain joins TRBV11-2 to TRBJ2-7; the D is unclear. The V and J ends lost 3 bases and 3 bases respectively, with 6 bases between them. Germline V gene sequence: CDR1 SGHAT, CDR2 FQNNGV. This CDR3 region has 12 residues. CDR3 residues: CASSFLSYEQYF. The CDR3 DNA reads TGTGCCAGCAGCTTTCTCAGCTACGAGCAGTACTTC.

This chain uses TRBV11-2 with TRBJ2-3; TRBD2 matches at 16 bases. V lost 7 bases to trimming and J lost 5 bases; unmatched junction nucleotides: 12. The CDR3 is made up of 18 amino acids. CDR1 and CDR2 from the germline V gene are SGHAT and FQNNGV. The CDR3 DNA reads as TGTGCCAGCATCCTTCGTCCGGGACTAGCGGGGGGGCAAGATACGCAGTATTTT. Protein product: CASILRPGLAGGQDTQYF.

V gene TRBV19 combines with J gene TRBJ2-7, with a possible D match to TRBD1 (6 bases). This CDR3 is built from 16 residues. Germline lookup yields CDR1 LNHDA and CDR2 SQIVND (reference sequence). V lost 5 bases and J lost 3, with 20 bases in between. DNA of the CDR3: TGTGCCAGTAGTCCGCAGGACAGCCCTTTCGTCTACGAGCAGTACTTC. Encoded protein: CASSPQDSPFVYEQYF.

The chain links TRBV12-5 to TRBJ1-5; D may be TRBD1 (5 bases). The CDR3 loop spans 13 amino acids. The V end was cut by 1 base, the J end by 5 bases, with 6 bases between. Germline lookup yields CDR1 LGHNT and CDR2 FRNRAP. CDR3 sequence (DNA): TGTGCTAGTGGTTTGGGACAGCATCAGCCCCAGCATTTT. Amino acid sequence: CASGLGQHQPQHF.

The V and J genes are TRBV30 and TRBJ1-4; no definite D call. This CDR3 contains 14 residues. Germline V gene lookup returns CDR1 GTSNPN and CDR2 SVGIG (reference sequence). Trimming removed 0 bases from V and 8 bases from J, with 13 bases in between. The CDR3 DNA is TGTGCCTGGAGTGTATCGGGGTGGCGGGAAAAACTGTTTTTT. Encoded protein: CAWSVSGWREKLFF. Filled out from reference TRBV30 and TRBJ1-4, the complete variable domain reads SQTIHQWPATLVQPVGSPLSLECTVEGTSNPNLYWYRQAAGRGLQLLFYSVGIGQISSEVPQNLSASRPQDRQFILSSKKLLLSDSGFYLCAWSVSGWREKLFFGSGTQLSVL.

A single count supports this clone. This chain joins TRBV5-1 and TRBJ2-2, with D possibly TRBD2 on 7 matching bases. Germline lookup yields CDR1 SGHRS and CDR2 YFSETQ. Deletions cut 4 bases from V and 3 bases from J, with 16 bases between. The CDR3 length is 16 residues. The CDR3 spells CASSRGAGHDTGELFF. Written as DNA, the CDR3 is TGCGCCAGCAGCCGGGGGGCTGGGCACGACACCGGGGAGCTGTTTTTT.

The J gene is TRBJ1-3, the V gene TRBV6-5; 8 positions agree with TRBD1. There are 16 residues in the CDR3. Losses at the gene ends were 2 bases for V and 4 bases for J; bases not matched to a gene: 7. In germline, CDR1 is MNHEY, CDR2 SVGAGI. CDR3 loop: CASSYGQGAAGNTIYF. The CDR3 DNA reads TGTGCCAGCAGTTACGGGCAGGGGGCGGCCGGAAACACCATATATTTT.

V and J are TRBV7-2 and TRBJ2-7, with 8 bases fitting TRBD2. Trimming at V came to 3 bases and at J to 3 bases, leaving 4 bases not matched to a gene. Germline V gene data show CDR1 as SGHTA and CDR2 as FQGNSA. The CDR3 is made up of 14 amino acids. For the CDR3, the DNA is TGTGCCAGCAGCTTGGCTAGCGGGTACTACGAGCAGTACTTC. Amino acid sequence: CASSLASGYYEQYF.

The chain carries TRBV5-1 and TRBJ2-1; D uncertain. Germline V gene lookup returns CDR1 SGHRS and CDR2 YFSETQ. The CDR3 loop spans 15 amino acids. Trimming cost V 1 base and J 0 bases, with 8 bases left between them. CDR3 DNA: TGCGCCAGCAGCTTGCAGGCAAGCTCCTACAATGAGCAGTTCTTC. It yields the protein CASSLQASSYNEQFF.

CDR3: CASSPGQVQETQYF. The CDR3 DNA reads TGTGCCAGCTCACCCGGACAGGTACAAGAGACCCAGTACTTC. The genes are TRBV18 and TRBJ2-5; 7 bases are a match to TRBD1. The V segment lost 3 bases and the J segment 2 bases; nucleotides outside the gene matches: 3. Germline V lookup: CDR1 KGHSH, CDR2 LQKENI. There are 14 residues in the CDR3.

This chain connects TRBV12-1 to TRBJ1-4; whether TRBD1, the table's D call, matches the DNA was not checked. TRBV12-1 is assigned pseudogene status. There are 18 residues in the CDR3. CDR3 DNA sequence: TGTGCCAGCAGCTCCAGGGGGACAGGGGGCGAGTCGAATGAAAAACTGTTTTTT. This sequence encodes CASSSRGTGGESNEKLFF.

The chain has TRBV9 and TRBJ2-1, with D perhaps TRBD1 (5 bases). The CDR3 length is 16 residues. The ends were cut back, 3 bases at V and 8 bases at J, with 21 bases in the middle. Germline values: CDR1 SGDLS, CDR2 YYNGEE. CDR3 nucleotides: TGTGCCAGCAGCGCCAGTGGTGGGGCCCATTCGGATGAGCAGTTCTTC. Translating it yields CASSASGGAHSDEQFF.

This clone was seen a handful of times. The chain combines TRBV10-2 with TRBJ1-2; perhaps TRBD1 as D (6 bases). The V gene's germline CDR1 is WSHSY and CDR2 SAAADI. The V gene lost 7 bases and the J gene lost 4 bases, with 10 bases spanning the gap. The CDR3 length is 12 residues. The CDR3, as DNA: TGCGCCAGCATGACGGACAGCTATGGCTACACCTTC. Translation: CASMTDSYGYTF.